The 9 T cell receptor beta chains below come from one sample, sequenced in a study of cytomegalovirus exposure and HLA in healthy donors. The study ran its PCR with 60 Vbeta and 13 Jbeta primers. The table came from immunoSEQ multiplex PCR; TCRdb's copy has only in-frame clones and leaves some out. Of about 130,000 clones in the sample, approximately 85% were seen once. Sequencing input: PBMCs. These receptors were taken from a male donor in good health and CMV-seropositive.

The chain couples TRBV6-5 to TRBJ2-7, with D hard to call. The V end was cut by 7 bases, the J end by 12 bases, with 25 bases between. Germline V gene lookup returns CDR1 MNHEY and CDR2 SVGAGI. The CDR3 consists of 14 residues. The CDR3 DNA sequence: TGTGCCAGCACTCCCGACTCGTTGGGTCAGTGTCGGTACTTC. As protein: CASTPDSLGQCRYF.

A remark on this clone: At one end, the junction sequence differs from germline, possibly due to a read error. V usage is TRBV19 and J usage is TRBJ1-1, with D possibly TRBD1 on 6 matching bases. Germline V lookup: CDR1 LNHDA, CDR2 SQIVND (reference sequence). The CDR3 loop spans 13 amino acids. The CDR3 reads CASSSLGQTEAFF. In DNA, the CDR3 is TGTGCCAGTAGTTCCCTCGGACAGACTGAGGCTTTCTTT.

The chain carries TRBV4-3 and TRBJ1-1; TRBD1 matches at 8 bases. Germline CDR1 is LGHNA and CDR2 is YSLEER. This CDR3 comprises 15 residues. V shed 1 base and J 5 bases; nucleotides not matched to a gene: 6. The CDR3 DNA reads TGCGCCAGCAGCCAAGTCCAGGGGGCGGGTACTGAAGCTTTCTTT. Its translation: CASSQVQGAGTEAFF.

The V call is TRBV7-9, the J call TRBJ2-3, with TRBD1 identical over 8 bases. Germline V lookup: CDR1 SEHNR, CDR2 FQNEAQ (reference sequence). The CDR3 length is 15 residues. Trimming took 4 bases from V and 0 from J; bases not matched to a gene: 3. The CDR3 DNA reads as TGTGCCAGCAGCTCGGACAGGGTGAGCACAGATACGCAGTATTTT. It is translated as CASSSDRVSTDTQYF.

The chain is built from TRBV12-2 and TRBJ2-5; the DNA was not compared with TRBD2, the D call given in the table. TRBV12-2 is flagged as a pseudogene. The CDR3 is made up of 14 amino acids. The CDR3 DNA sequence: TGTGCAAGTCGCTTAGCGCGTCTAGAAGAGACCCAGTACTTC. Residues: CASRLARLEETQYF.

The V and J genes are TRBV5-4 and TRBJ2-7; possibly TRBD2 for D (6 bases). There are 13 residues in the CDR3. Looked up from germline, CDR1 is SGHNT and CDR2 is YYREEE (reference sequence). Trimming shortened V by 3 bases and J by 7 bases, and 14 bases separated the two germline ends. CDR3 sequence: CASSYGGPEEQYF. CDR3 DNA: TGTGCCAGCAGCTATGGAGGGCCGGAGGAGCAGTACTTC.

A few counts support this clone. The chain employs TRBV29-1 and TRBJ2-7; a weak D match, TRBD2 (5 bases). Trimming took 4 bases from V and 5 from J, leaving 12 bases between them. Germline V gene data show CDR1 as SQVTM and CDR2 as ANQGSEA. This CDR3 contains 12 residues. The CDR3 is CSVVASSDEQYF. DNA for the CDR3: TGCAGCGTTGTGGCTAGCTCAGACGAGCAGTACTTC.

The count of this clone is one. The CDR3 DNA reads as TGTGCCAGCAGCTTGAGACAGGCCTACGAGCAGTACTTC. Encoded protein: CASSLRQAYEQYF. The chain has TRBV5-6 and TRBJ2-5, with D perhaps matching TRBD1 (6 bases). The J call could be wrong; TRBJ2-7 is a better fit for the DNA end. The CDR3 runs to 13 residues. Germline values: CDR1 SGHDT, CDR2 YYEEEE.

The chain uses TRBV9 and TRBJ2-7; the D gene is possibly TRBD1 (6 bases). V lost 3 bases and J lost 4, with 17 bases in between. This CDR3 spans 15 amino acids. The germline CDR1 and CDR2 sequences are SGDLS and YYNGEE. The CDR3 DNA reads TGTGCCAGCAGCGCCTTCGGGACACCAAGATACGAGCAGTACTTC. It yields the protein CASSAFGTPRYEQYF.